The clone carrying this T cell receptor (beta chain) occurred once. V was pared by 2 bases and J by 6 bases, with 5 bases between. The CDR3 covers 12 residues. The germline CDR1 and CDR2 sequences are MNHNY and SVGAGI (reference sequence). This sample stems from a study of T cell responses to AZD1222 COVID-19 vaccine. Clones were read by immunoSEQ multiplex PCR, and TCRdb kept only the in-frame ones, dropping some. The sample consists of around 100,000 clones, approximately 87% of them appearing once. The sequence derives from an adult in good health. The source was peripheral blood, collected on day 0 of MenACWY control vaccination. This chain connects TRBV6-6 to TRBJ2-1; D not resolved. CDR3 sequence reads: CASSYPGNEQFF. The DNA for the CDR3 is TGTGCCAGCAGTTACCCTGGCAATGAGCAGTTCTTC.